The table lists the clone carrying this T cell receptor beta chain with many counts. Its antigen is unknown. J lost 0 bases, V lost 3 bases, and 4 bases had no gene match. This CDR3 is built from 15 residues. The germline V gene has CDR1 MDHEN and CDR2 SYDVKM. Individual cDNA molecules were tagged with unique molecular identifiers. TCRdb redid the calling of the 5' RACE reads with MiXCR, one entry per CDR3 protein. Altogether roughly 35,000 distinct CDR3 sequences are present, around 7% being singletons, with the ten largest covering about 4%. The sample is drawn from a study of early T cells in non-severe SARS-CoV-2 infection. About the research overall: Bulk RNA taken from unsorted whole blood was sequenced, leaving chains unpaired.

Findings and caveats of the study: The VDJdb matching leaned toward anti-spike CD8 responses and overlooked private and CD4 specificities.

The TCR originated in an adult who was a healthcare worker with PCR-confirmed SARS-CoV-2 infection or an uninfected control (not recorded which). The chain employs TRBV28 and TRBJ2-7, with 8 nucleotides matching TRBD2. Sequenced: whole blood. The CDR3 here is CASSLIAGSSYEQYF. Here the CDR3 DNA reads TGTGCCAGCAGTTTGATAGCGGGAAGCTCCTACGAGCAGTACTTC.